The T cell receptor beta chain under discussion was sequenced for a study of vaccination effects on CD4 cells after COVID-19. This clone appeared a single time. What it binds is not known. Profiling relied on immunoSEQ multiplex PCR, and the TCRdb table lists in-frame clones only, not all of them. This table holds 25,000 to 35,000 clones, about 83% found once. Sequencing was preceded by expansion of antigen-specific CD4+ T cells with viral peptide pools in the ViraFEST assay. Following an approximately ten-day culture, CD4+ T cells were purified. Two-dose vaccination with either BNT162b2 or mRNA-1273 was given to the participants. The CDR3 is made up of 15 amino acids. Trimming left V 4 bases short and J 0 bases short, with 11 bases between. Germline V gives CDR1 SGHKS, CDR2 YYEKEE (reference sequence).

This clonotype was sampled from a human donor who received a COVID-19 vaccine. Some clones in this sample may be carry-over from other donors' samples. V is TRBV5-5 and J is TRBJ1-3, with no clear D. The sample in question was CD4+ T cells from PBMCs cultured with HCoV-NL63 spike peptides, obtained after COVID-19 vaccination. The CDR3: CASSAFADSGNTIYF. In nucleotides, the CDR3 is TGTGCCAGCAGCGCCTTTGCAGACTCTGGAAACACCATATATTTT.